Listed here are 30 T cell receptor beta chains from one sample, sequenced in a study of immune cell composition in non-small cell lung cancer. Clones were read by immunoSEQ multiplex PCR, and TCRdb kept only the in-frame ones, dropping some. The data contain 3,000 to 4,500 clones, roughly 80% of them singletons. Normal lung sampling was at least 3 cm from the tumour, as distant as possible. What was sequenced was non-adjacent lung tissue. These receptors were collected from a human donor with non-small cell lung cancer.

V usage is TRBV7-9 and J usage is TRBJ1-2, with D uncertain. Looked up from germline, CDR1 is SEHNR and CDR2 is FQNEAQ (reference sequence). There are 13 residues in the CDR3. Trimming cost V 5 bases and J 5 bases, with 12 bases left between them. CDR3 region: CASSAQPKYGYTF. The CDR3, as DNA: TGTGCCAGCAGCGCACAGCCCAAATATGGCTACACCTTC.

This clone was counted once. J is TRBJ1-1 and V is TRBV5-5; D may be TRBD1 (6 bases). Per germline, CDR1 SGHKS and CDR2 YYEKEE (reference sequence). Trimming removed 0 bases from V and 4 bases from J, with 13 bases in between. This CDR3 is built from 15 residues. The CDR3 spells CASSLVGAGSTEAFF. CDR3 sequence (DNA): TGTGCCAGCAGCTTGGTGGGGGCAGGGAGCACTGAAGCTTTCTTT.

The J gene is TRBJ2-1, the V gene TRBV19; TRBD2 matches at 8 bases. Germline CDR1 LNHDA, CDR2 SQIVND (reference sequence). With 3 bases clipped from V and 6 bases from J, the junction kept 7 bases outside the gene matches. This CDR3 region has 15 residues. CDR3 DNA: TGTGCCAGTAGTATTCGTAGCGGGAATATCAATGAGCAGTTCTTC. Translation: CASSIRSGNINEQFF.

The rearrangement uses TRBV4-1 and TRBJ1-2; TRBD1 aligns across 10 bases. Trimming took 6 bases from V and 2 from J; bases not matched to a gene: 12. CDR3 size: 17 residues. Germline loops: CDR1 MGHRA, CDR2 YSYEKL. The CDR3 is CASSLKEKTGGNYGYTF. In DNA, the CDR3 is TGCGCCAGCAGTCTCAAAGAGAAGACAGGGGGCAACTATGGCTACACCTTC.

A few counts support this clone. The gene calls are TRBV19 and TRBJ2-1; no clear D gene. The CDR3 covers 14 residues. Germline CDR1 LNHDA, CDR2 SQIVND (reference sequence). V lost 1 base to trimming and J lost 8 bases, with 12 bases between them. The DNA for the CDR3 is TGTGCCAGTAGTATAGGACTCTTTTTGGATGAGCAGTTCTTC. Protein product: CASSIGLFLDEQFF. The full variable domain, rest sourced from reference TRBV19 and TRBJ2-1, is DGGITQSPKYLFRKEGQNVTLSCEQNLNHDAMYWYRQDPGQGLRLIYYSQIVNDFQKGDIAEGYSVSREKKESFPLTVTSAQKNPTAFYLCASSIGLFLDEQFFGPGTRLTVL.

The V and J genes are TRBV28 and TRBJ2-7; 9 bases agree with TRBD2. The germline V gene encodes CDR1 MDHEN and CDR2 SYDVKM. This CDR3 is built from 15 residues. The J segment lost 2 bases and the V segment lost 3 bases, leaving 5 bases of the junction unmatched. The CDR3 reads CASSFAAGGTYEQYF. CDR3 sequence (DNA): TGTGCCAGCAGTTTTGCGGCGGGAGGGACCTACGAGCAGTACTTC.

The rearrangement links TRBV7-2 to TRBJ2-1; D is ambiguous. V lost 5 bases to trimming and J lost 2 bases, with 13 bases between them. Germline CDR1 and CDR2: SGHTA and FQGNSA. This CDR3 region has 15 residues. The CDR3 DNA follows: TGTGCCAGCAGCCCTCTGGCATCTCCCTACAATGAGCAGTTCTTC. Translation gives CASSPLASPYNEQFF. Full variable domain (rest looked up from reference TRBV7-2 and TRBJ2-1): GAGVSQSPSNKVTEKGKDVELRCDPISGHTALYWYRQSLGQGLEFLIYFQGNSAPDKSGLPSDRFSAERTGGSVSTLTIQRTQQEDSAVYLCASSPLASPYNEQFFGPGTRLTVL.

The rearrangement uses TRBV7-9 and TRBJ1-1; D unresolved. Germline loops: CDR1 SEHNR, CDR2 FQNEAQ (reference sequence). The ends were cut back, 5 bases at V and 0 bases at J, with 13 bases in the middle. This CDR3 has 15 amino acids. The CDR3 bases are TGTGCCAGCAGCCTCCCGGGAAGCCTGAACACTGAAGCTTTCTTT. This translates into CASSLPGSLNTEAFF.

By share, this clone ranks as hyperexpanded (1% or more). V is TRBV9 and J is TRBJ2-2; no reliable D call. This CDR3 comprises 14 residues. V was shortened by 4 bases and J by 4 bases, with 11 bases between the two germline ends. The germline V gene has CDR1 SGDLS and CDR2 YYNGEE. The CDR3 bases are TGTGCCAGCAGCTCCCGACTCAGCACCGGGGAGCTGTTTTTT. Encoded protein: CASSSRLSTGELFF.

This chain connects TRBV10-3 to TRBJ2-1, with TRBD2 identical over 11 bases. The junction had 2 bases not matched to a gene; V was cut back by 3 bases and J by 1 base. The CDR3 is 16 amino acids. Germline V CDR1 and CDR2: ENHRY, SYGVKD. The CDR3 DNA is TGTGCCATCAGTGATATAGCGGGAGGGTCCTACAATGAGCAGTTCTTC. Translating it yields CAISDIAGGSYNEQFF.

In DNA form, the CDR3 reads TGTGCCAGCGGCCCAGGGTACACGCAGTATTTT. This encodes CASGPGYTQYF. The chain carries TRBV6-5 and TRBJ2-3, with D possibly matching TRBD1 (5 bases). The CDR3 runs 11 residues. Germline V CDR1 and CDR2: MNHEY, SVGAGI. V was trimmed by 8 bases and J by 9 bases, leaving 12 bases between them.

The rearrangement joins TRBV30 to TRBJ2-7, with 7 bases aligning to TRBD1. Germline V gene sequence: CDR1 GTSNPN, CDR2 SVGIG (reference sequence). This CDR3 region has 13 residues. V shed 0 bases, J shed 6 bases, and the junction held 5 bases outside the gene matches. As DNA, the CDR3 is TGTGCCTGGAGTGTCCAAACAGGGGCCGAGCAGTACTTC. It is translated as CAWSVQTGAEQYF.

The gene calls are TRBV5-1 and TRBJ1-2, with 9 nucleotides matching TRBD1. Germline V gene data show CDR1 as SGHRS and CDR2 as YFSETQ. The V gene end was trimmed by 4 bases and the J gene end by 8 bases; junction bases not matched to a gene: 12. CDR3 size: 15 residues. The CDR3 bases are TGCGCCAGCAGCACCACCGGACAGGGGCTAGAAGGCTACACCTTC. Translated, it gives CASSTTGQGLEGYTF.

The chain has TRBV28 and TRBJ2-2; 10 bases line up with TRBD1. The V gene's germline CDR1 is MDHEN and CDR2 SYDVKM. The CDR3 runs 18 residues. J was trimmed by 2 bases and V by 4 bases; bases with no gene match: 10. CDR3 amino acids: CASSSPSPTGGNTGELFF. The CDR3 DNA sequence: TGTGCCAGCAGTTCCCCCTCACCGACAGGGGGCAACACCGGGGAGCTGTTTTTT.

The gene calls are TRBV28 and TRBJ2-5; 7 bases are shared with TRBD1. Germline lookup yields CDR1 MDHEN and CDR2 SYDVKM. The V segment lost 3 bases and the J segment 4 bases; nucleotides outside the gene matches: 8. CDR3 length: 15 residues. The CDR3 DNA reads TGTGCCAGCAGTTTGGAACAGGGGTTGCGAGAGACCCAGTACTTC. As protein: CASSLEQGLRETQYF.

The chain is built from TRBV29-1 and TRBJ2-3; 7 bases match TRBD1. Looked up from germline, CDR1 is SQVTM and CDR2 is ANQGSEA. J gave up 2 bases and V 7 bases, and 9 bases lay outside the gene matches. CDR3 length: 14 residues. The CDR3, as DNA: TGCAGCGCCGGCAGACAGGGACCCACAGATACGCAGTATTTT. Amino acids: CSAGRQGPTDTQYF.

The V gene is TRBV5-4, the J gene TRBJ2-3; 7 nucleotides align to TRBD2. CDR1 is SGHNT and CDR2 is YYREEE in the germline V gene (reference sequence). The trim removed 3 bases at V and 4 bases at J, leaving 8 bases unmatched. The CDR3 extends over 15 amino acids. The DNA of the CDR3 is TGTGCCAGCAGCTGGGGCGGGAGAAAGGCAGATACGCAGTATTTT. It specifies CASSWGGRKADTQYF.

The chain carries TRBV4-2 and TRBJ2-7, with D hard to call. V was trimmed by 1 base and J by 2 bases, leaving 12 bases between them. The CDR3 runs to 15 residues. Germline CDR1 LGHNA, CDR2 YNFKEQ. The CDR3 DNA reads TGTGCCAGCAGCCAAGGCGGTGCCATAACCTACGAGCAGTACTTC. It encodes CASSQGGAITYEQYF.

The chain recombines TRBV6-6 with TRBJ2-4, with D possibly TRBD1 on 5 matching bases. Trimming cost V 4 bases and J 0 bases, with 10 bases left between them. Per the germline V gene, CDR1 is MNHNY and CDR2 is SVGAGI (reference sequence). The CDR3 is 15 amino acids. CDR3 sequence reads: CASSSPRVAKNIQYF. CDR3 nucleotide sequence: TGTGCCAGCAGTTCCCCCAGGGTAGCCAAAAACATTCAGTACTTC.

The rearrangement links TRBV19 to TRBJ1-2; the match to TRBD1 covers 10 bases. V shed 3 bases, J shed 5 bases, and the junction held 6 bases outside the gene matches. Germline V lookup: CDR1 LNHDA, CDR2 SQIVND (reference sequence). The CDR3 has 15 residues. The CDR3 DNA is TGTGCCAGTAGTATTGGGACAGGGGTCGGGTATGGCTACACCTTC. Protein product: CASSIGTGVGYGYTF.

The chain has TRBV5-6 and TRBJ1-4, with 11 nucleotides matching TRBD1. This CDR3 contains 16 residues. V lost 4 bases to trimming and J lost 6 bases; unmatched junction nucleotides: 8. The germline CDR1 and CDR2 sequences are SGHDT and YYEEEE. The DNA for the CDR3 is TGTGCCAGCAGCACCGGGACAGGGGGACGGGATGAAAAACTGTTTTTT. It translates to CASSTGTGGRDEKLFF.

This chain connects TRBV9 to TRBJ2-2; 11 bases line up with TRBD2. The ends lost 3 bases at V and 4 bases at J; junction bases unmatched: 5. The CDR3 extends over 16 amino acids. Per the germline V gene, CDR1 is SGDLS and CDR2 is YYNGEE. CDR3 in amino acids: CASSATSGRSTGELFF. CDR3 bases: TGTGCCAGCAGCGCTACTAGCGGGAGATCCACCGGGGAGCTGTTTTTT.

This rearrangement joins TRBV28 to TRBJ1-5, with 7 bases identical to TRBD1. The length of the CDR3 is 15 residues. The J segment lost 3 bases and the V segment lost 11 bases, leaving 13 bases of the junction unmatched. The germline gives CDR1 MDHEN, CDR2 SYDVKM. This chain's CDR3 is CASNWGTANNQPQHF. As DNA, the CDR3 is TGTGCCTCTAATTGGGGGACAGCGAACAATCAGCCCCAGCATTTT.

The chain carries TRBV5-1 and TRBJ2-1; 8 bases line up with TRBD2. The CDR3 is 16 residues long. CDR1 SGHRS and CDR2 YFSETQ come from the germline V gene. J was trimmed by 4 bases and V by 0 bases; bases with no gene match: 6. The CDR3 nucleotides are TGCGCCAGCAGCTTGGATGCCGGGAGGGTGTACAATGAGCAGTTCTTC. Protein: CASSLDAGRVYNEQFF.

CDR3 DNA sequence: TGTGCCAGCAGTTTATGGACTAGCGGGATAAATTCCAATGAGCAGTTCTTC. As protein: CASSLWTSGINSNEQFF. The chain has TRBV28 and TRBJ2-1; 11 bases are a match to TRBD2. Trimming at V came to 0 bases and at J to 6 bases, leaving 7 bases not matched to a gene. The CDR3 covers 17 residues. Germline loops: CDR1 MDHEN, CDR2 SYDVKM.

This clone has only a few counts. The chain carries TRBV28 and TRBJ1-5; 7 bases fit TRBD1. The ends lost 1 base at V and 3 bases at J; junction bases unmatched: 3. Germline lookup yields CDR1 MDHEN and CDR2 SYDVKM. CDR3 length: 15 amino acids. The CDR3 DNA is TGTGCCAGCAGTTTATTAGACAGGGACAATCAGCCCCAGCATTTT. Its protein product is CASSLLDRDNQPQHF.

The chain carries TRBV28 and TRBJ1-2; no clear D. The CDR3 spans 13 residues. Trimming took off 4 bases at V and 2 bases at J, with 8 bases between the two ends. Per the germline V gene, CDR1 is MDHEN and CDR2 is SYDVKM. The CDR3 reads CASSYTFNYGYTF. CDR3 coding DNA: TGTGCCAGCAGTTACACCTTCAACTATGGCTACACCTTC.

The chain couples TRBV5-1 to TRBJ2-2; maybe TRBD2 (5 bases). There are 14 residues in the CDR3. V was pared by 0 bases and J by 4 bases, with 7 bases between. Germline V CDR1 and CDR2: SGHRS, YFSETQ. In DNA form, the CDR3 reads TGCGCCAGCAGCTTGGCCCGGGGCACCGGGGAGCTGTTTTTT. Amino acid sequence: CASSLARGTGELFF.

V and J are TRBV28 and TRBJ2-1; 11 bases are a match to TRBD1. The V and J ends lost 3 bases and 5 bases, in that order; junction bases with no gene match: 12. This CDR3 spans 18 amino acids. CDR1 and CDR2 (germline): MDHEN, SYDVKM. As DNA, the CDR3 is TGTGCCAGCAGTTTCAGCTGGTATCGGGACAGGGGGAACAATGAGCAGTTCTTC. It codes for CASSFSWYRDRGNNEQFF.

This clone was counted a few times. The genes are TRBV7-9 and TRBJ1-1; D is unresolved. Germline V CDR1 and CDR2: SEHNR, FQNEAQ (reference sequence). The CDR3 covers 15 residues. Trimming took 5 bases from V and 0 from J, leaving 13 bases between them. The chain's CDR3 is CASSRSSTVNTEAFF. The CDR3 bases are TGTGCCAGCAGCCGATCCTCCACTGTGAACACTGAAGCTTTCTTT.